This T cell receptor (beta chain) derives from a study of CD8+ T cells in alopecia areata. After isolation, RNA underwent reverse transcription to generate cDNA as the sequencing template. Only in-frame clones appear in the TCRdb table, and some are missing; sequencing was by immunoSEQ multiplex PCR. The sample carries 95,000 to 150,000 clones, over 60% recorded once. Treatment noted: oral pan-JAK inhibitor, 5-10 mg twice daily. Researchers took lesional scalp punch biopsies and peripheral blood from people who were alopecia areata patients. This TCR came from a human donor with alopecia areata. The input for sequencing was CD4+ T cells sorted from blood, taken at week 4, from a patient treated with tofacitinib.

CDR3 sequence (DNA): TGTGCCTGGAGTGTATGGGGACAGGGGCGCCCTGGGGCCAACGTCCTGACTTTC. Amino acid sequence: CAWSVWGQGRPGANVLTF. This chain joins TRBV30 and TRBJ2-6, with 10 bases lining up with TRBD1. Per the germline V gene, CDR1 is GTSNPN and CDR2 is SVGIG (reference sequence). The CDR3 runs 18 residues. V lost 0 bases and J lost 2; bases outside the gene matches: 7.